Below, 13 T cell receptor beta chains from the same sample are listed, as sequenced in a study of blood T cell repertoires in COVID-19. Assay: immunoSEQ multiplex PCR; the TCRdb copy retains only in-frame clones and omits some. The data show around 300,000 clones, 83% seen once. Sequenced sample: peripheral blood. These receptors came from a woman aged 45-65 years who had recovered from COVID-19.

The rearrangement links TRBV4-1 to TRBJ1-2; 7 bases are shared with TRBD1. Looked up from germline, CDR1 is MGHRA and CDR2 is YSYEKL. The V and J ends lost 3 bases and 5 bases, in that order; junction bases with no gene match: 9. The CDR3 loop spans 15 amino acids. The chain's CDR3 is CASSQSPGGNYGYTF. CDR3 nucleotide sequence: TGCGCCAGCAGCCAGAGTCCAGGGGGGAATTATGGCTACACCTTC.

The chain employs TRBV2 and TRBJ2-1; a weak D match, TRBD2 (6 bases). Germline values: CDR1 SNHLY, CDR2 FYNNEI. V was shortened by 3 bases and J by 8 bases, with 17 bases between the two germline ends. CDR3 size: 15 residues. CDR3 loop: CASSETSGRVHEQFF. DNA for the CDR3: TGTGCCAGCAGTGAGACTAGTGGCCGCGTCCATGAGCAGTTCTTC.

The chain couples TRBV4-2 to TRBJ2-7; 16 bases are shared with TRBD2. V shed 2 bases and J 2 bases; nucleotides not matched to a gene: 12. The CDR3 extends over 20 amino acids. The germline gives CDR1 LGHNA, CDR2 YNFKEQ. This CDR3 reads CASSQLHPGTSGGATYEQYF. In DNA, the CDR3 is TGTGCCAGCAGCCAACTCCATCCCGGGACTAGCGGGGGGGCCACCTACGAGCAGTACTTC.

The rearrangement uses TRBV7-2 and TRBJ1-5; 7 bases line up with TRBD1. V shed 3 bases and J 3 bases; nucleotides not matched to a gene: 5. This CDR3 contains 15 residues. Per germline, CDR1 SGHTA and CDR2 FQGNSA. The CDR3 loop is CASSFTGAVNQPQHF. As DNA, the CDR3 is TGTGCCAGCAGCTTTACAGGGGCGGTCAATCAGCCCCAGCATTTT.

This chain links TRBV18 with TRBJ2-7, with 7 bases that match TRBD1. Germline-derived CDR1 and CDR2 are KGHSH and LQKENI. With V trimmed by 3 bases and J by 4 bases, 9 bases remained unmatched. The CDR3 is made up of 15 amino acids. The DNA for the CDR3 is TGTGCCAGCTCACCCCGGACAGGCGCCCCGTACGAGCAGTACTTC. This codes for CASSPRTGAPYEQYF.

V and J are TRBV28 and TRBJ2-7; D possibly corresponds to TRBD1 (6 bases). This CDR3 has 14 residues. Trimming removed 5 bases at V and 3 bases at J, with 14 bases between. Germline-derived CDR1 and CDR2 are MDHEN and SYDVKM. The CDR3 DNA reads as TGTGCCAGCAGTCTCCCGGCAGGGGTCTACGAGCAGTACTTC. Protein product: CASSLPAGVYEQYF.

The J gene is TRBJ1-4, the V gene TRBV3-1 (or the pseudogene TRBV3-2); D is perhaps TRBD1 (5 bases). Germline V gives CDR1 LGHDT, CDR2 YNNKEL (reference sequence). The CDR3 loop spans 13 amino acids. Trimming removed 6 bases at V and 8 bases at J, with 13 bases between. This CDR3 is CASRALGGEKLFF. In nucleotides, the CDR3 is TGTGCCAGCAGGGCGCTGGGGGGAGAAAAACTGTTTTTT.

This clone came up once. V is TRBV11-2 and J is TRBJ2-7; TRBD1 agrees at 11 bases. The CDR3 is made up of 14 amino acids. Germline CDR1 and CDR2: SGHAT and FQNNGV. V was clipped by 4 bases and J by 6 bases; unmatched bases: 5. The CDR3 loop reads CASSSGQGAGEQYF. The CDR3 DNA is TGTGCCAGCAGCTCCGGACAGGGGGCGGGCGAGCAGTACTTC.

The chain employs TRBV18 and TRBJ1-5, with 7 positions matching TRBD1. V lost 4 bases to trimming and J lost 6 bases; unmatched junction nucleotides: 15. The CDR3 has 17 residues. Germline V CDR1 and CDR2: KGHSH, LQKENI. The CDR3 sequence: CASSQNVRDPGGQPQHF. CDR3 in DNA: TGTGCCAGCTCACAAAACGTCAGAGACCCAGGGGGTCAGCCCCAGCATTTT.

This clone was recorded once. The V gene is TRBV19, the J gene TRBJ2-2, with 12 bases fitting TRBD1. The CDR3 is made up of 16 amino acids. CDR1 is LNHDA, CDR2 SQIVND, per germline (reference sequence). The ends lost 0 bases at V and 6 bases at J; junction bases unmatched: 2. The CDR3: CASSIEGTGGPGELFF. Here the CDR3 DNA reads TGTGCCAGTAGTATAGAGGGGACAGGGGGCCCCGGGGAGCTGTTTTTT.

This rearrangement joins TRBV6-2 or TRBV6-3 to TRBJ2-7; no clear D. The germline CDR1 and CDR2 sequences are MNHEY and SVGEGT. Trimming shortened V by 5 bases and J by 4 bases, and 6 bases separated the two germline ends. The CDR3 consists of 11 residues. CDR3 coding DNA: TGTGCCAGCAGTCGAGCGTACGAGCAGTACTTC. It is translated as CASSRAYEQYF.

The rearrangement joins TRBV7-2 to TRBJ1-4; D is uncertain. Germline lookup yields CDR1 SGHTA and CDR2 FQGNSA. The CDR3 consists of 14 residues. V was cut by 1 base and J by 8 bases, with 11 bases left in between. The CDR3 region is CASSLGATSEKLFF. CDR3 bases: TGTGCCAGCAGCTTAGGGGCAACTTCAGAAAAACTGTTTTTT.

CDR3 in DNA: TGTGCCAGCAGTGTCCAGTCCTCTTTTAGCACAGATACGCAGTATTTT. Translation: CASSVQSSFSTDTQYF. The V and J genes are TRBV6-4 and TRBJ2-3; D is uncertain. Per the germline V gene, CDR1 is MRHNA and CDR2 is SNTAGT. V lost 4 bases and J lost 0, with 14 bases in between. This CDR3 comprises 16 residues.